The rows below give T cell receptor beta chains drawn from one sample of a study of cytomegalovirus exposure and HLA in healthy donors. Using immunoSEQ multiplex PCR, the repertoire was profiled, and TCRdb retains in-frame clones only, with some absent. The sample shows fewer than 50,000 clones, about 60% of them seen only once. The sample was PBMCs. These receptor sequences come from a man in his 60s in good health and CMV-seropositive. Both conserved end residues are part of each CDR3. A D gene is named only where the DNA matches it firmly. Expanded clones get a size class; other rows say once, few or many, or leave the size out.

CDR3 length	clone size	J gene	D gene	V gene	CDR3 protein	CDR3 DNA
14	few	TRBJ2-5	NA	TRBV30	CAWSVIRGQETQYF	TGTGCCTGGAGTGTAATCCGGGGTCAAGAGACCCAGTACTTC
16	NA	TRBJ2-7	TRBD2	TRBV4-3	CASSQDHKVAGYEQYF	TGCGCCAGCAGCCAAGATCATAAGGTAGCGGGCTACGAGCAGTACTTC
15	NA	TRBJ1-1	NA	TRBV28	CASSLRRPQNTEAFF	TGTGCCAGCAGTTTACGGCGGCCGCAGAACACTGAAGCTTTCTTT
19	NA	TRBJ2-7	NA	TRBV7-2	CASSPPGRGAFQSSYEQYF	TGTGCCAGCAGCCCACCAGGCCGCGGGGCATTTCAGAGCTCCTACGAGCAGTACTTC
12	few	TRBJ2-7	NA	TRBV6-5	CASRLTAGEQYF	TGTGCCAGCAGATTGACCGCGGGGGAGCAGTACTTC
14	NA	TRBJ1-1	NA	TRBV7-2	CASSLVSGWTEAFF	TGTGCCAGCAGCTTAGTTTCAGGGTGGACTGAAGCTTTCTTT
16	NA	TRBJ2-7	NA	TRBV4-3	CASSQDVGLETYEQYF	TGCGCCAGCAGCCAAGATGTTGGACTCGAAACCTACGAGCAGTACTTC
15	NA	TRBJ2-2	NA	TRBV6-6	CASRPQGYRTGELFF	TGTGCCAGCAGGCCACAGGGCTATCGCACCGGGGAGCTGTTTTTT
14	NA	TRBJ1-1	NA	TRBV19	CASSMGHLNTEAFF	TGTGCCAGTAGTATGGGACACCTGAACACTGAAGCTTTCTTT
15	NA	TRBJ2-7	TRBD1	TRBV5-1	CASRKARDRGHEQYF	TGCGCCAGCAGAAAAGCCCGGGACAGGGGCCACGAGCAGTACTTC
11	NA	TRBJ2-4	NA	TRBV5-6	CASSWGDIQYF	TGTGCCAGCAGCTGGGGAGACATTCAGTACTTC
13	once	TRBJ1-1	TRBD1	TRBV9	CASSVEGATEAFF	TGTGCCAGCAGCGTGGAGGGGGCCACTGAAGCTTTCTTT
14	NA	TRBJ2-2	NA	TRBV2	CASGGGPNTGELFF	TGTGCCAGCGGGGGCGGTCCGAACACCGGGGAGCTGTTTTTT
16	NA	TRBJ2-1	NA	TRBV6-1	CASSERLDGSYNEQFF	TGTGCCAGCAGTGAACGGCTAGATGGGTCCTACAATGAGCAGTTCTTC
15	NA	TRBJ2-1	TRBD2	TRBV12-5	CASGFRLADYNEQFF	TGTGCTAGTGGTTTCCGACTAGCGGACTACAATGAGCAGTTCTTC
11	NA	TRBJ2-3	NA	TRBV10-3	CAISDLDTQYF	TGTGCCATCAGTGATCTGGATACGCAGTATTTT
14	few	TRBJ2-1	NA	TRBV5-1	CASSSNSVPGEQFF	TGCGCCAGCAGCTCGAATAGTGTCCCAGGTGAGCAGTTCTTC
15	NA	TRBJ1-5	TRBD1	TRBV7-2	CASSSGQVSGQPQHF	TGTGCCAGCAGCTCGGGACAGGTCAGCGGTCAGCCCCAGCATTTT
13	NA	TRBJ2-3	NA	TRBV29-1	CSVDGYMADTQYF	TGCAGCGTTGACGGGTACATGGCAGATACGCAGTATTTT
13	NA	TRBJ2-5	TRBD1	TRBV29-1	CSVRRDREETQYF	TGCAGCGTTAGAAGGGACAGGGAGGAGACCCAGTACTTC
14	NA	TRBJ1-5	NA	TRBV7-8	CASSLDRANQPQHF	TGTGCCAGCAGCTTAGACAGGGCCAATCAGCCCCAGCATTTT
12	NA	TRBJ2-7	NA	TRBV6-5	CASTQAGDEQYF	TGTGCCAGCACCCAGGCCGGGGACGAGCAGTACTTC
21	NA	TRBJ2-6	TRBD1	TRBV5-1	CASSLLTPGQVGQSGANVLTF	TGCGCCAGCAGCTTACTCACTCCGGGACAGGTCGGTCAATCTGGGGCCAACGTCCTGACTTTC
15	NA	TRBJ2-2	NA	TRBV2	CASSDLTSNTGELFF	TGTGCCAGCAGTGATTTAACTTCTAACACCGGGGAGCTGTTTTTT
17	NA	TRBJ2-5	TRBD2	TRBV7-6	CASSLEFSGRASETQYF	TGTGCCAGCAGCTTAGAGTTCTCCGGGAGGGCCTCGGAGACCCAGTACTTC
16	once	TRBJ2-2	TRBD2	TRBV29-1	CSAQGLAGVFGGELFF	TGCAGCGCCCAGGGACTAGCGGGAGTGTTCGGCGGGGAGCTGTTTTTT
15	NA	TRBJ2-3	TRBD2	TRBV7-6	CASSFGGSGPDTQYF	TGTGCCAGCAGCTTTGGCGGGAGCGGCCCAGATACGCAGTATTTT
13	NA	TRBJ2-1	TRBD1	TRBV29-1	CSQGTGSYNEQFF	TGCAGTCAAGGGACAGGCTCCTACAATGAGCAGTTCTTC
15	few	TRBJ2-5	TRBD1	TRBV4-3	CASSRSRDRGETQYF	TGCGCCAGCAGCCGCTCACGGGACAGGGGAGAGACCCAGTACTTC
15	NA	TRBJ2-1	TRBD2	TRBV14	CASRYSGSPYNEQFF	TGTGCCAGCAGGTATAGCGGGAGCCCCTACAATGAGCAGTTCTTC
17	NA	TRBJ1-1	TRBD1	TRBV19	CASSIVSHRQGHTEAFF	TGTGCCAGTAGTATAGTGTCCCACCGACAGGGGCACACTGAAGCTTTCTTT
13	few	TRBJ2-7	NA	TRBV19	CASKSRTSYEQYF	TGTGCCAGTAAGTCGCGTACTTCCTACGAGCAGTACTTC
16	few	TRBJ1-2	NA	TRBV4-1	CASSLGGGGSSYGYTF	TGCGCCAGCAGCCTTGGGGGCGGGGGATCTAGCTATGGCTACACCTTC
14	few	TRBJ2-7	TRBD1	TRBV5-1	CASSPGTVNYEQYF	TGCGCCAGCAGCCCAGGGACAGTGAACTACGAGCAGTACTTC
15	NA	TRBJ2-3	TRBD2	TRBV5-1	CASSFYTGGRDTQYF	TGCGCCAGCAGCTTCTATACGGGAGGGCGAGATACGCAGTATTTT
18	NA	TRBJ2-1	TRBD2	TRBV7-9	CASSEGLAGVGPYNEQFF	TGTGCCAGCAGCGAAGGGCTAGCGGGAGTTGGCCCCTACAATGAGCAGTTCTTC
17	NA	TRBJ2-5	TRBD2	TRBV7-9	CASSLAGTSGLRETQYF	TGTGCCAGCAGCTTAGCGGGCACTAGCGGCTTACGGGAGACCCAGTACTTC
13	once	TRBJ2-1	NA	TRBV5-4	CASSRTGSSEQFF	TGTGCCAGCAGCAGAACAGGGTCCTCTGAGCAGTTCTTC
17	NA	TRBJ2-3	TRBD2	TRBV4-1	CASSQDQILAGTDTQYF	TGCGCCAGCAGCCAAGACCAGATACTAGCGGGAACAGATACGCAGTATTTT
15	NA	TRBJ2-3	NA	TRBV7-2	CASSRSGLGTDTQYF	TGTGCCAGCAGCCGGAGCGGACTGGGGACAGATACGCAGTATTTT
14	NA	TRBJ1-1	TRBD1	TRBV2	CASRGQNLNTEAFF	TGTGCCAGCAGGGGACAGAACCTGAACACTGAAGCTTTCTTT
10	NA	TRBJ2-5	NA	TRBV6-5	CANPSVAQYF	TGTGCCAACCCTTCGGTCGCCCAGTACTTC
13	once	TRBJ1-4	NA	TRBV7-9	CASSLTKGEKLFF	TGTGCCAGCAGCTTAACAAAGGGGGAAAAACTGTTTTTT
15	NA	TRBJ2-1	TRBD2	TRBV10-3	CAISEEREYYNEQFF	TGTGCCATCAGTGAAGAGCGGGAGTACTACAATGAGCAGTTCTTC
14	NA	TRBJ2-1	TRBD2	TRBV19	CASSRTSGYNEQFF	TGTGCCAGTAGTAGGACTAGCGGCTACAATGAGCAGTTCTTC
15	NA	TRBJ2-1	TRBD2	TRBV10-3	CAIRGTSGSINEQFF	TGTGCCATCAGAGGGACTAGCGGGAGTATAAATGAGCAGTTCTTC